The 13 T cell receptor beta chains presented below share a single source sample, sequenced in a study of T cell responses to AZD1222 COVID-19 vaccine. Assay: immunoSEQ multiplex PCR; the TCRdb copy retains only in-frame clones and omits some. Of about 150,000 clones in the sample, roughly nine tenths are singletons; the top ten hold approximately 1.5%. This material consisted of peripheral blood, taken 28 days after the second AZD1222 dose. These receptor sequences come from an adult who received the AZD1222 COVID-19 vaccine.

The chain couples TRBV5-4 to TRBJ2-7; 9 nucleotides line up with TRBD1. The CDR3 is 13 residues long. Germline V CDR1 and CDR2: SGHNT, YYREEE (reference sequence). The ends lost 4 bases at V and 7 bases at J; junction bases unmatched: 6. CDR3 nucleotide sequence: TGTGCCAGCAGCCCGGACAGGGGAGGTGAGCAGTACTTC. It translates to CASSPDRGGEQYF.

The chain has TRBV11-2 and TRBJ2-7, with 9 positions matching TRBD2. Germline values: CDR1 SGHAT, CDR2 FQNNGV. Trimming took 3 bases from V and 0 from J; bases not matched to a gene: 9. The CDR3 extends over 17 amino acids. The CDR3, as DNA: TGTGCCAGCAGCTTTGGTAGCGGGGGCCAAAGCTCCTACGAGCAGTACTTC. Its protein product is CASSFGSGGQSSYEQYF.

A single count supports this clone. J is TRBJ1-2 and V is TRBV7-2; D is ambiguous. Trimming removed 0 bases at V and 2 bases at J, with 13 bases between. The length of the CDR3 is 16 residues. Germline lookup yields CDR1 SGHTA and CDR2 FQGNSA. The CDR3 bases are TGTGCCAGCAGCTTAGCTTTAGGCACCCGAAACTATGGCTACACCTTC. Translation: CASSLALGTRNYGYTF.

V gene TRBV10-2 combines with J gene TRBJ1-1; the D gene is possibly TRBD1 (6 bases). Germline V gene data show CDR1 as WSHSY and CDR2 as SAAADI. Trimming took 6 bases from V and 4 from J, leaving 18 bases between them. The CDR3 length is 15 residues. The CDR3 region is CASRGLQGLGTEAFF. For the CDR3, the DNA is TGCGCCAGCAGAGGTCTTCAGGGGCTCGGCACTGAAGCTTTCTTT.

The chain combines TRBV7-8 with TRBJ1-2; 8 nucleotides agree with TRBD1. After removal of 5 bases from V and 2 bases from J, the junction contained 10 bases not matched to a gene. The length of the CDR3 is 16 residues. Germline loops: CDR1 SGHVS, CDR2 FQNEAQ. This CDR3 is CASSLGGQVQNYGYTF. The CDR3 nucleotides read TGTGCCAGCAGCCTAGGGGGACAGGTACAAAACTATGGCTACACCTTC. The full variable domain, in which reference TRBV7-8 and TRBJ1-2 provide the parts outside the CDR3, is GAGVSQSPRYKVAKRGQDVALRCDPISGHVSLFWYQQALGQGPEFLTYFQNEAQLDKSGLPSDRFFAERPEGSVSTLKIQRTQQEDSAVYLCASSLGGQVQNYGYTFGSGTRLTVV.

The chain joins TRBV2 to TRBJ1-2; D unresolved. Trimming took off 1 base at V and 1 base at J, with 10 bases between the two ends. Per the germline V gene, CDR1 is SNHLY and CDR2 is FYNNEI. This CDR3 is built from 15 residues. The CDR3 region is CASSEGRRNNYGYTF. For the CDR3, the DNA is TGTGCCAGCAGTGAAGGGCGGCGGAATAACTATGGCTACACCTTC.

The chain is built from TRBV30 and TRBJ2-3; D gene uncertain. Trimming pared 5 bases from V and 2 bases from J, leaving 5 bases between. Per germline, CDR1 GTSNPN and CDR2 SVGIG (reference sequence). The CDR3 length is 11 residues. The CDR3, as DNA: TGTGCCTGGGGCTACACAGATACGCAGTATTTT. It codes for CAWGYTDTQYF.

The chain combines TRBV9 with TRBJ1-1; tentative D call: TRBD1 (5 bases). V lost 0 bases and J lost 3, with 15 bases in between. The germline V gene has CDR1 SGDLS and CDR2 YYNGEE. The CDR3 has 16 amino acids. In DNA form, the CDR3 reads TGTGCCAGCAGCGTAGAGGGCGACAGACCCTACACTGAAGCTTTCTTT. It encodes CASSVEGDRPYTEAFF.

The CDR3 sequence: CASSAMTGNIQYF. The CDR3 DNA reads as TGTGCCAGCAGCGCTATGACTGGAAACATTCAGTACTTC. J is TRBJ2-4 and V is TRBV9, with D unresolved. CDR3 length equals 13 residues. With 3 bases removed from V and 6 bases from J, the gap between germline ends came to 10 bases. Germline V gene lookup returns CDR1 SGDLS and CDR2 YYNGEE.

The gene calls are TRBV30 and TRBJ2-2, with 12 bases fitting TRBD1. This CDR3 region has 18 residues. CDR1 is GTSNPN and CDR2 is SVGIG in the germline V gene (reference sequence). After removal of 4 bases from V and 8 bases from J, the junction contained 17 bases not matched to a gene. The CDR3 DNA follows: TGTGCCTGGACTCAAGGGAGATTGGGACAGGGGGCACCTGGGGAGCTGTTTTTT. Its translation is CAWTQGRLGQGAPGELFF.

This chain joins TRBV13 and TRBJ1-1; perhaps TRBD1 as D (5 bases). Per germline, CDR1 PRHDT and CDR2 FYEKMQ (reference sequence). The CDR3 runs to 13 residues. The V end lost 1 base, the J end lost 4 bases, and 7 bases lay between the germline ends. CDR3 bases: TGTGCCAGCAGCTTAGTGGGGGGCACTGAAGCTTTCTTT. Its translation: CASSLVGGTEAFF. Using reference TRBV13 and TRBJ1-1 for the parts outside the CDR3, the full variable domain is AAGVIQSPRHLIKEKRETATLKCYPIPRHDTVYWYQQGPGQDPQFLISFYEKMQSDKGSIPDRFSAQQFSDYHSELNMSSLELGDSALYFCASSLVGGTEAFFGQGTRLTVV.

Written as DNA, the CDR3 is TGTGCCACCAGCAGAACGGGAAGCTCCTACGAGCAGTACTTC. Translated, it gives CATSRTGSSYEQYF. The chain joins TRBV15 to TRBJ2-7; TRBD2 is a possible D gene (5 bases). The germline CDR1 and CDR2 sequences are LNHNV and YYDKDF (reference sequence). V lost 2 bases to trimming and J lost 0 bases, with 8 bases between them. This CDR3 has 14 amino acids.

V is TRBV30 and J is TRBJ2-3; D remains ambiguous. Germline V CDR1 and CDR2: GTSNPN, SVGIG (reference sequence). There are 13 residues in the CDR3. With 4 bases removed from V and 4 bases from J, the gap between germline ends came to 12 bases. The CDR3 bases are TGTGCCTGGAATGACGGAATTGCAGATACGCAGTATTTT. The encoded protein is CAWNDGIADTQYF.